The source of this T cell receptor (beta chain) is a study of blood T cell repertoires in COVID-19. On the study more broadly: From the United States, Italy and Spain came samples of acute and convalescent COVID-19.

Clones were sequenced by immunoSEQ multiplex PCR, and TCRdb holds only the in-frame ones, with some missing. The data contain approximately 300,000 clones, 75% to 90% of them singletons. The CDR3 length is 15 residues. Germline V CDR1 and CDR2: LGHDT, YNNKEL (reference sequence). Trimming took 4 bases from V and 4 from J, leaving 14 bases between them. This clone was seen just once. Participants were aged 18 to 89 years, lived in 25 or so US areas, and enrolled virtually. This receptor was identified in a woman between 25 and 40 years old who had been exposed to COVID-19. The gene calls are TRBV3-1 (or the pseudogene TRBV3-2) and TRBJ2-1; D ambiguous. Material: PBMCs or T cells enriched from blood (not recorded which). The CDR3 protein is CASSPPRALYNEQFF. DNA for the CDR3: TGTGCCAGCAGCCCCCCGCGAGCGCTATACAATGAGCAGTTCTTC.